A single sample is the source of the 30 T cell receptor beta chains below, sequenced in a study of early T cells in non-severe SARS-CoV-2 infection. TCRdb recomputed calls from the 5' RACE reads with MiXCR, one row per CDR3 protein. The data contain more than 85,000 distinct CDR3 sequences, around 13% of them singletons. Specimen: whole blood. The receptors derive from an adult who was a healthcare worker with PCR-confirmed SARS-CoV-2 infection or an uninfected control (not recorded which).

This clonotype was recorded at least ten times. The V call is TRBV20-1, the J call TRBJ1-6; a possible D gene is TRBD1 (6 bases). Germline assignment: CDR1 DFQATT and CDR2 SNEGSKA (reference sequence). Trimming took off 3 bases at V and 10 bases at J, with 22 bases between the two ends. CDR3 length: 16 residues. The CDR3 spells CSAREGDWQGKSPLHF. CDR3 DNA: TGCAGTGCTAGGGAAGGAGACTGGCAGGGGAAGTCACCCCTCCACTTT.

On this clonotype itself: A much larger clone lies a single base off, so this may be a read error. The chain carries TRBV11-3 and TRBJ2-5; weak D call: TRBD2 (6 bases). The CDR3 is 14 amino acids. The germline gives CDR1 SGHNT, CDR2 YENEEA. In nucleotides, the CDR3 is TGTGCCAGCAAGGAGGGCGGGCTACAAGAGACCCAGAACTTC. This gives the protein CASKEGGLQETQNF. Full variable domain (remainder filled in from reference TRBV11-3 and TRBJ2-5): EAGVVQSPRYKIIEKKQPVAFWCNPISGHNTLYWYLQNLGQGPELLIRYENEEAVDDSQLPKDRFSAERLKGVDSTLKIQPAELGDSAVYLCASKEGGLQETQNFGPGTRLLVL.

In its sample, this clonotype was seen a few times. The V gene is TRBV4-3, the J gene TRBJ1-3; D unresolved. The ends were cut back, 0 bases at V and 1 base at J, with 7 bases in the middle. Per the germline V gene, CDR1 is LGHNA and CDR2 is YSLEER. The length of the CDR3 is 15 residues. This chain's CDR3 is CASSQEGWSGNTIYF. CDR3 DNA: TGCGCCAGCAGCCAAGAAGGGTGGTCTGGAAACACCATATATTTT.

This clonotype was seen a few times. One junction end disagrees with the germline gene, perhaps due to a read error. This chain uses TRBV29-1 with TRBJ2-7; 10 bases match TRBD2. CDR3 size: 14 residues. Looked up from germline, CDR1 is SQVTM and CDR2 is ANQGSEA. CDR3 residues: CSVKGLARSPEHYF. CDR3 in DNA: TGCAGCGTTAAGGGACTAGCGAGGAGCCCCGAGCACTACTTC.

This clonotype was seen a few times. CDR3 bases: TGTGCCAGCAGTCACACAGGGGCTCCAGAGACCCAGTACTTC. It encodes CASSHTGAPETQYF. V gene TRBV6-6 combines with J gene TRBJ2-5; 7 bases match TRBD1. The CDR3 totals 14 residues. CDR1 is MNHNY, CDR2 SVGAGI, per germline (reference sequence). Trimming removed 5 bases from V and 4 bases from J; junction bases left unmatched: 7.

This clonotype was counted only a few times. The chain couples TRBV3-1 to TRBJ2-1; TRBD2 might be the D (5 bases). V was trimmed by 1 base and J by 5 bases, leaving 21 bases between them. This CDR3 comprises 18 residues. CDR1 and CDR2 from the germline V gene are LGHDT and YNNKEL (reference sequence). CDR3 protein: CASSQVIGNPSYHNEQFF. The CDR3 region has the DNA TGTGCCAGCAGCCAAGTTATCGGGAACCCCAGTTACCACAATGAGCAGTTCTTC.

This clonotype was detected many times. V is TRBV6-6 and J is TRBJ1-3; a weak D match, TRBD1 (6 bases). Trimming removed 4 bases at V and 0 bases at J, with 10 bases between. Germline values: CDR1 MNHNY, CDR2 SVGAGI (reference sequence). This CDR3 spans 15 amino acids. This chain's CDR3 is CASSFGGRSGNTIYF. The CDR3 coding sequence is TGTGCCAGCAGTTTCGGGGGGCGCTCTGGAAACACCATATATTTT.

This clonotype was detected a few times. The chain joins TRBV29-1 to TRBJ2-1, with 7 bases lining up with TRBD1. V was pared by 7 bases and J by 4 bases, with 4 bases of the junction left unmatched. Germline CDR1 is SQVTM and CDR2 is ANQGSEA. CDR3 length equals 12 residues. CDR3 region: CSAIRGYNEQFF. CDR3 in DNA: TGCAGCGCAATCAGGGGGTACAATGAGCAGTTCTTC.

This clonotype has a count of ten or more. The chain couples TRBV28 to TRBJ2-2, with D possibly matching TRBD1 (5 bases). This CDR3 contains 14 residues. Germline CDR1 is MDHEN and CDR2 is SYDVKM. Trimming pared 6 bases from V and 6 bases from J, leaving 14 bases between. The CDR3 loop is CASRPGQWSGELFF. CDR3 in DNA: TGTGCCAGCAGGCCAGGGCAGTGGTCCGGGGAGCTGTTTTTT.

CDR3 nucleotide sequence: TGTGCCAGCAGCTGTCAGCCCCAGCATTTT. This translates into CASSCQPQHF. The rearrangement uses TRBV7-4 and TRBJ1-5; no definite D call. Trimming removed 4 bases at V and 6 bases at J, with 1 base between. Germline V lookup: CDR1 SGHVT, CDR2 SQSDAQ. The CDR3 covers 10 residues.

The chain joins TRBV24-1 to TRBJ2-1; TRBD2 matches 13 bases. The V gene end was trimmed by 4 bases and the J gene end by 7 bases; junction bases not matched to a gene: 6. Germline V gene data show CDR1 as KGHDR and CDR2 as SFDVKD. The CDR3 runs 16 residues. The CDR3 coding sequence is TGTGCCACCAGTGACTGGACTAGCGGGAGAAGGAATGAGCAGTTCTTC. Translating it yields CATSDWTSGRRNEQFF.

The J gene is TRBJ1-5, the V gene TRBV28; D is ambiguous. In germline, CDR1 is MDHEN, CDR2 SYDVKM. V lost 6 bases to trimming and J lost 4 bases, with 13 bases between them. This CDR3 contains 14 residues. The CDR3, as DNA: TGTGCCAGCAGCCCCCTGGAAGGGAATCAGCCCCAGCATTTT. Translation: CASSPLEGNQPQHF.

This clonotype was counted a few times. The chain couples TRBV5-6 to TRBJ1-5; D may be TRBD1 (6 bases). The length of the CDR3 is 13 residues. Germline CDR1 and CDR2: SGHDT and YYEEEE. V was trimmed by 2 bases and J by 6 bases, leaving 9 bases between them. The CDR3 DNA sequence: TGTGCCAGCAGCTTAGGGGGGTTTCAGCCCCAGCATTTT. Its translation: CASSLGGFQPQHF.

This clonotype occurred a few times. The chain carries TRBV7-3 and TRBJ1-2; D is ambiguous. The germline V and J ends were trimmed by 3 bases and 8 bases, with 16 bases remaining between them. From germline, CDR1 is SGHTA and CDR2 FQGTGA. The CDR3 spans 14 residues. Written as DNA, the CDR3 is TGTGCCAGCAGCTTGCGCGAGACTGTATCGGGCTACACCTTC. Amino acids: CASSLRETVSGYTF.

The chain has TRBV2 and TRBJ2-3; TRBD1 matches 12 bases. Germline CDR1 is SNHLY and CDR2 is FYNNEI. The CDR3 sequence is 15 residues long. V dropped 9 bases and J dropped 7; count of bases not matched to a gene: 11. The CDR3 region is CASTSPGQGANTQYF. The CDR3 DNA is TGTGCCAGTACCTCCCCGGGACAGGGGGCGAATACGCAGTATTTT. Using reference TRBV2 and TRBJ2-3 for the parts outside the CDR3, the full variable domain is EPEVTQTPSHQVTQMGQEVILRCVPISNHLYFYWYRQILGQKVEFLVSFYNNEISEKSEIFDDQFSVERPDGSNFTLKIRSTKLEDSAMYFCASTSPGQGANTQYFGPGTRLTVL.

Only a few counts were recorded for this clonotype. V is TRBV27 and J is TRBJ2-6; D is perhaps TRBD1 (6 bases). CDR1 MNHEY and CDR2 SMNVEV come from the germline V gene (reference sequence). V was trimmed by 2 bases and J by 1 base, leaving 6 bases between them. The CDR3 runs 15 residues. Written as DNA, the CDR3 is TGTGCCAGCAGTTTAACAGGGTCTGGGGCCAACGTCCTGACTTTC. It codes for CASSLTGSGANVLTF.

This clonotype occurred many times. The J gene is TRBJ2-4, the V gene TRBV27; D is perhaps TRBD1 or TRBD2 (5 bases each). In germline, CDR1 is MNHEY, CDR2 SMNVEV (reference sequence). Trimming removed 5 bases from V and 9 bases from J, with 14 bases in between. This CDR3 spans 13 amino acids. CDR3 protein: CASSQDSRGIQYF. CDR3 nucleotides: TGTGCCAGCAGTCAAGACAGTCGGGGCATTCAGTACTTC.

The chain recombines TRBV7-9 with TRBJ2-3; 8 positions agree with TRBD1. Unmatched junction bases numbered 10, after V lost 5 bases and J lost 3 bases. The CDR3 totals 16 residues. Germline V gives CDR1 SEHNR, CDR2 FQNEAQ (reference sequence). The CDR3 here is CASSPTARGRTDTQYF. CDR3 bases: TGTGCCAGCAGCCCCACGGCCAGGGGGCGAACAGATACGCAGTATTTT.

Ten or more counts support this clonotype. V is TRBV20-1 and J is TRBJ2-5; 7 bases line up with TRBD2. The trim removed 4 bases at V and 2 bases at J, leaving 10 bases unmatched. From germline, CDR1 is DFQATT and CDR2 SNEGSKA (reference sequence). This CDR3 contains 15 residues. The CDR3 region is CSAIWGAGFQETQYF. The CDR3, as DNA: TGCAGTGCTATTTGGGGAGCGGGGTTTCAAGAGACCCAGTACTTC.

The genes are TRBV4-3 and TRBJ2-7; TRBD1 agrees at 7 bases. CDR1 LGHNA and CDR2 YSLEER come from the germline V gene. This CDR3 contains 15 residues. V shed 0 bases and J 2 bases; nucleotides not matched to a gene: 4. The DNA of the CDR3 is TGCGCCAGCAGCCAAGATGTACAGGGGACCTACGAGCAGTACTTC. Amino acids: CASSQDVQGTYEQYF.

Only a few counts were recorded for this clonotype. The CDR3 is CSARSQGNLYEQYF. The CDR3 nucleotides read TGCAGTGCTAGGTCACAGGGCAACCTCTACGAGCAGTACTTC. V gene TRBV20-1 combines with J gene TRBJ2-7, with D perhaps TRBD1 (6 bases). This CDR3 contains 14 residues. The V gene lost 3 bases and the J gene lost 3 bases, with 15 bases spanning the gap. CDR1 is DFQATT, CDR2 SNEGSKA, per germline (reference sequence).

Here the CDR3 reads CSGISSEKETQYF. The CDR3 DNA follows: TGCAGTGGGATTTCTAGCGAGAAAGAGACCCAGTACTTC. V gene TRBV20-1 combines with J gene TRBJ2-5; maybe TRBD2 (6 bases). CDR3 size: 13 residues. Trimming shortened V by 7 bases and J by 3 bases, and 15 bases separated the two germline ends. Germline-derived CDR1 and CDR2 are DFQATT and SNEGSKA (reference sequence).

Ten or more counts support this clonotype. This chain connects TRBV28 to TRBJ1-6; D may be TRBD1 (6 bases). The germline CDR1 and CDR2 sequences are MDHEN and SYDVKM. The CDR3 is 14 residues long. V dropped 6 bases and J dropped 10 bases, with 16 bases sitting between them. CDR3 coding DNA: TGTGCCAGCAGCCGCAGGGGCGGTATATCACCCCTCCACTTT. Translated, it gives CASSRRGGISPLHF.

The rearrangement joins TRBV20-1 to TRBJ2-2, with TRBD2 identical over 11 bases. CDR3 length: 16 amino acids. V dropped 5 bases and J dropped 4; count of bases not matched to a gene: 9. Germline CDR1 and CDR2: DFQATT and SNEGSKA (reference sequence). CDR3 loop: CSAGGASGRTTGELFF. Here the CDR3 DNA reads TGCAGTGCTGGGGGGGCTAGCGGGAGGACCACCGGGGAGCTGTTTTTT.

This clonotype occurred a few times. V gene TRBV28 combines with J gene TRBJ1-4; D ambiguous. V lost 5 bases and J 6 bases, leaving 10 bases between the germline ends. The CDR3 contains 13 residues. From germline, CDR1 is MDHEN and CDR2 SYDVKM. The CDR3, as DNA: TGTGCCAGCAGTCTAACTGGATATGAAAAACTGTTTTTT. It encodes CASSLTGYEKLFF.

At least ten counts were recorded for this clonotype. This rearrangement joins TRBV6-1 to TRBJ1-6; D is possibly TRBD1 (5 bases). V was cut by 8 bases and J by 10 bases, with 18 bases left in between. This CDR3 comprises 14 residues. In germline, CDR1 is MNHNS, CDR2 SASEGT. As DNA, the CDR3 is TGTGCCAGCTGGGGCGTAAAAAGCGGGTCACCCCTCCACTTT. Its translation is CASWGVKSGSPLHF.

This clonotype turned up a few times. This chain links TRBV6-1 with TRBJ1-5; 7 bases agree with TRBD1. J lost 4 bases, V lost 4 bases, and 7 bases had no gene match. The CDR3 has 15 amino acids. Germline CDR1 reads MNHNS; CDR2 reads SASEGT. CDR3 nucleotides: TGTGCCAGCAGTGGAACAGGGGCCGCAAATCAGCCCCAGCATTTT. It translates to CASSGTGAANQPQHF.

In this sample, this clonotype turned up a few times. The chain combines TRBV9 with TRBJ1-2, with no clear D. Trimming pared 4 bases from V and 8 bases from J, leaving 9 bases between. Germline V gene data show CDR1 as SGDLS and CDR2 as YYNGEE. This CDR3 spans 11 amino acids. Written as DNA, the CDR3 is TGTGCCAGCAGCTACGGGGAAGGCTACACCTTC. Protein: CASSYGEGYTF.

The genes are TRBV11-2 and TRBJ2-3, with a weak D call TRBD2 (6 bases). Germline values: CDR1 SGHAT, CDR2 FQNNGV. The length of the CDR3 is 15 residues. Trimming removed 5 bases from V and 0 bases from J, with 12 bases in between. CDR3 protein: CASSPFGRSTDTQYF. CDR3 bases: TGTGCCAGCAGCCCTTTCGGGAGAAGCACAGATACGCAGTATTTT. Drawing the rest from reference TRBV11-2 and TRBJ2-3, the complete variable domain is EAGVAQSPRYKIIEKRQSVAFWCNPISGHATLYWYQQILGQGPKLLIQFQNNGVVDDSQLPKDRFSAERLKGVDSTLKIQPAKLEDSAVYLCASSPFGRSTDTQYFGPGTRLTVL.

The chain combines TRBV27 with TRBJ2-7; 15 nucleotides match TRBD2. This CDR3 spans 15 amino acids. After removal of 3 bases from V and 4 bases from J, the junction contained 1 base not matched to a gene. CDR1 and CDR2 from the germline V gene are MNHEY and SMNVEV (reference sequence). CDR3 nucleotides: TGTGCCAGCAGTTTGGGGACTAGCGGGAGGTACGAGCAGTACTTC. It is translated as CASSLGTSGRYEQYF.